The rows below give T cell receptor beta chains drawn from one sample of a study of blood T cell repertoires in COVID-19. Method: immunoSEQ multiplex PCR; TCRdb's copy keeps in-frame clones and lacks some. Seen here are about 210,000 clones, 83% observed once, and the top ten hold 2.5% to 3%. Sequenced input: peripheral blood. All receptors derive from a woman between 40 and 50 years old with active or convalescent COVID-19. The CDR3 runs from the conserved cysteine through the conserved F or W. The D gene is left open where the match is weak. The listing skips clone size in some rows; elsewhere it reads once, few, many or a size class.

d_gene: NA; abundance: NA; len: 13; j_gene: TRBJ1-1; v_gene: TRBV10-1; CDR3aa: CASSEAGNTEAFF; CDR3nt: TGCGCCAGCAGTGAGGCCGGGAACACTGAAGCTTTCTTT
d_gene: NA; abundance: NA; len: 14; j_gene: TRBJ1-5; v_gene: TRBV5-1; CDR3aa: CASSLGQGSQPQHF; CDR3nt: TGCGCCAGCAGCTTGGGGCAGGGCTCCCAGCCCCAGCATTTT
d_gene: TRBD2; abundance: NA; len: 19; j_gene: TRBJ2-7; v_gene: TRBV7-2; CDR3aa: CASSLVGLRAPGLVHEQYF; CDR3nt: TGTGCCAGCAGCTTAGTAGGTCTCCGGGCCCCGGGACTAGTCCACGAGCAGTACTTC
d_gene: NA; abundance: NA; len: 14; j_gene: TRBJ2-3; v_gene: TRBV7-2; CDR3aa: CASSVTGSTDTQYF; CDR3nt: TGTGCCAGCAGCGTTACAGGGAGCACAGATACGCAGTATTTT
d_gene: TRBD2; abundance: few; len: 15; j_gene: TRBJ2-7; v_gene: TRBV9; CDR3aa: CASSVASGSTYEQYF; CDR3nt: TGTGCCAGCAGCGTAGCTAGCGGGAGTACGTACGAGCAGTACTTC
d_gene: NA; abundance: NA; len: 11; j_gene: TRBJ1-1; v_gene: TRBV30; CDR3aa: CAWSPYTEAFF; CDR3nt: TGTGCCTGGAGCCCCTACACTGAAGCTTTCTTT
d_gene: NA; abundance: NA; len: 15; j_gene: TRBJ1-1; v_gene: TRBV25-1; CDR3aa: CASSEPGAMNTEAFF; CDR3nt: TGTGCCAGCAGTGAACCGGGAGCCATGAACACTGAAGCTTTCTTT
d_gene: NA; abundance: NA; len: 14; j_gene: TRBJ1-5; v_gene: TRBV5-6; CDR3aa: CASSFRETNQPQHF; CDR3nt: TGTGCCAGCAGCTTTCGGGAGACCAATCAGCCCCAGCATTTT
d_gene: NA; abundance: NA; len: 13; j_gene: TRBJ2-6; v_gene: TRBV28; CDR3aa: CASSLPGANVLTF; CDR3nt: TGTGCCAGCAGTCTCCCTGGGGCCAACGTCCTGACTTTC
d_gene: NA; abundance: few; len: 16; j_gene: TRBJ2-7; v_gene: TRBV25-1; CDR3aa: CASSGRSGGRYYEQYF; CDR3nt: TGTGCCAGCAGTGGACGTAGTGGAGGGAGGTACTACGAGCAGTACTTC